This is a list of T cell receptor beta chains from one sample in a study of PD-L1 blockade in urothelial cancer. Assay used: immunoSEQ multiplex PCR; TCRdb lists only in-frame clones, some missing. The sample shows more than 55,000 clones, roughly four fifths of them seen only once. Sequences were derived from PBMCs, sampled around atezolizumab (anti-PD-L1) treatment. The receptors were sampled from a man in his 70s with urothelial cancer. Each CDR3 is given with its conserved first and last residue. A D gene is named only where the DNA matches it firmly. Size values are once, few and many counts, or a class for expanded clones, and some rows have none.

j_call: TRBJ2-7; clone_size: .; d_call: TRBD1; v_call: TRBV2; cdr3_nt: TGTGCCAGCAGTGGGGGGACAGGGGACGACGAGCAGTACTTC; cdr3_aa: CASSGGTGDDEQYF
j_call: TRBJ1-2; clone_size: few; d_call: TRBD1; v_call: TRBV27; cdr3_nt: TGTGCCAGCAGTTTATCGACAGGGTTGGGCTACACCTTC; cdr3_aa: CASSLSTGLGYTF
j_call: TRBJ1-1; clone_size: .; d_call: .; v_call: TRBV2; cdr3_nt: TGTGCCAGCAGACCCCCAGGGAAGGCTGAAGCTTTCTTT; cdr3_aa: CASRPPGKAEAFF
j_call: TRBJ2-7; clone_size: few; d_call: .; v_call: TRBV2; cdr3_nt: TGTGCCAGCATGATGGAGGTTTGGGTGACCTACGAGCAGTACTTC; cdr3_aa: CASMMEVWVTYEQYF
j_call: TRBJ1-1; clone_size: .; d_call: TRBD1; v_call: TRBV9; cdr3_nt: TGTGCCAGCAGCGCAACAGGGGGCGTAGCTGAAGCTTTCTTT; cdr3_aa: CASSATGGVAEAFF
j_call: TRBJ2-7; clone_size: few; d_call: TRBD1; v_call: TRBV4-3; cdr3_nt: TGCGCCAGCAGCCTCGGGACAGGACCCTACGAGCAGTACTTC; cdr3_aa: CASSLGTGPYEQYF
j_call: TRBJ2-3; clone_size: few; d_call: TRBD2; v_call: TRBV15; cdr3_nt: TGTGCCACCAGCAGAGCTAGCGGGAGGGCTACAGATACGCAGTATTTT; cdr3_aa: CATSRASGRATDTQYF
j_call: TRBJ2-1; clone_size: .; d_call: TRBD2; v_call: TRBV5-1; cdr3_nt: TGCGCCAGCAGCTTGAGCCGCGGGCTAGCGGCGCAGTTCTTC; cdr3_aa: CASSLSRGLAAQFF
j_call: TRBJ2-1; clone_size: .; d_call: TRBD1; v_call: TRBV9; cdr3_nt: TGTGCCAGCAGCCCTTCCGACAGGGAGTTGAGCAATGAGCAGTTCTTC; cdr3_aa: CASSPSDRELSNEQFF
j_call: TRBJ2-7; clone_size: few; d_call: TRBD1; v_call: TRBV6-1; cdr3_nt: TGTGCCAGCGGAAGACAGGGGCGGGAGCAGTACTTC; cdr3_aa: CASGRQGREQYF
j_call: TRBJ1-2; clone_size: .; d_call: .; v_call: TRBV5-4; cdr3_nt: TGTGCCAGCAGCTTGCAGGGTGCAAAGGGCTACACCTTC; cdr3_aa: CASSLQGAKGYTF
j_call: TRBJ2-7; clone_size: .; d_call: .; v_call: TRBV4-2; cdr3_nt: TGTGCCAGCAGCCAAGAGCCGGGTAGCTCCTACGAGCAGTACTTC; cdr3_aa: CASSQEPGSSYEQYF
j_call: TRBJ2-1; clone_size: once; d_call: .; v_call: TRBV18; cdr3_nt: TGTGCCAGCTCACCCCCAGACATGCCCTCCTACAATGAGCAGTTCTTC; cdr3_aa: CASSPPDMPSYNEQFF
j_call: TRBJ2-7; clone_size: .; d_call: .; v_call: TRBV28; cdr3_nt: TGTGCCACCACCGGGACACCCCTCTACGAGCAGTACTTC; cdr3_aa: CATTGTPLYEQYF
j_call: TRBJ1-5; clone_size: many; d_call: .; v_call: TRBV9; cdr3_nt: TGTGCCAGCAGCGTAGGGTCGGGTTCCAATCAGCCCCAGCATTTT; cdr3_aa: CASSVGSGSNQPQHF
j_call: TRBJ2-7; clone_size: .; d_call: .; v_call: TRBV7-9; cdr3_nt: TGTGCCAGCAGCTTGGCAGGCGCCTACGAGCAGTACTTC; cdr3_aa: CASSLAGAYEQYF
j_call: TRBJ2-1; clone_size: .; d_call: TRBD2; v_call: TRBV4-3; cdr3_nt: TGCGCCAGCAGCCCAGAGCGGGAGTACTACAATGAGCAGTTCTTC; cdr3_aa: CASSPEREYYNEQFF
j_call: TRBJ2-5; clone_size: .; d_call: .; v_call: TRBV5-4; cdr3_nt: TGTGCCAGCAGCCCCTCCCGGGAACAAGAGACCCAGTACTTC; cdr3_aa: CASSPSREQETQYF
j_call: TRBJ1-4; clone_size: .; d_call: TRBD1; v_call: TRBV27; cdr3_nt: TGTGCCAGCAGTCCAGGGGGCCCGGGTGAAAAACTGTTTTTT; cdr3_aa: CASSPGGPGEKLFF
j_call: TRBJ2-3; clone_size: .; d_call: .; v_call: TRBV5-5; cdr3_nt: TGTGCCAGCAGCCTCGGGAGCACAGATACGCAGTATTTT; cdr3_aa: CASSLGSTDTQYF
j_call: TRBJ2-1; clone_size: few; d_call: TRBD2; v_call: TRBV4-3; cdr3_nt: TGCGCCAGCAGTTCGGGACTACACAATGAGCAGTTCTTC; cdr3_aa: CASSSGLHNEQFF
j_call: TRBJ2-1; clone_size: .; d_call: TRBD2; v_call: TRBV5-1; cdr3_nt: TGCGCCAGCAGCCTACTAAGCGGGATTACTTCGTACAATGAGCAGTTCTTC; cdr3_aa: CASSLLSGITSYNEQFF
j_call: TRBJ1-5; clone_size: .; d_call: TRBD1; v_call: TRBV5-5; cdr3_nt: TGTGCCAGCAGCCTGACAGGGGACCAGCCCCAGCATTTT; cdr3_aa: CASSLTGDQPQHF
j_call: TRBJ2-5; clone_size: .; d_call: .; v_call: TRBV9; cdr3_nt: TGTGCCAGCAGCGTAGGAGTAGTGGAGACCCAGTACTTC; cdr3_aa: CASSVGVVETQYF
j_call: TRBJ2-5; clone_size: .; d_call: TRBD1; v_call: TRBV6-5; cdr3_nt: TGTGCCAGCAGCACGACAGGGCGGGAGACCCAGTACTTC; cdr3_aa: CASSTTGRETQYF
j_call: TRBJ1-5; clone_size: few; d_call: .; v_call: TRBV25-1; cdr3_nt: TGTGCCAGCAGTAAGGGGATTAGCAATCAGCCCCAGCATTTT; cdr3_aa: CASSKGISNQPQHF
j_call: TRBJ1-1; clone_size: once; d_call: .; v_call: TRBV4-1; cdr3_nt: TGCGCCAGCAGCCAATTATCCAAATCGAGGACTGAAGCTTTCTTT; cdr3_aa: CASSQLSKSRTEAFF
j_call: TRBJ2-3; clone_size: .; d_call: TRBD1; v_call: TRBV5-1; cdr3_nt: TGCGCCAGCACCCGGGACAGCAACACAGATACGCAGTATTTT; cdr3_aa: CASTRDSNTDTQYF